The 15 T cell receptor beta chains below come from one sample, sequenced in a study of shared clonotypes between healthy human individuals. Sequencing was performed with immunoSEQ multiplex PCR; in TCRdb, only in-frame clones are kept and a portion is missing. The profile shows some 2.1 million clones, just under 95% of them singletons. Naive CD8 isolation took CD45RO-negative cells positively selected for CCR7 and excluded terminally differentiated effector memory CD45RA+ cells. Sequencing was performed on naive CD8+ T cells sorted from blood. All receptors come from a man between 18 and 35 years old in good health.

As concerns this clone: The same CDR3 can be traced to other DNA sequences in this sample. The CDR3 is CASSQDRGGGSYEQYF. The CDR3 DNA reads TGCGCCAGCAGCCAAGACAGAGGGGGGGGCTCCTACGAGCAGTACTTC. The chain combines TRBV4-3 with TRBJ2-7; tentative D call: TRBD2 (7 bases). Per germline, CDR1 LGHNA and CDR2 YSLEER. The V end was cut by 0 bases, the J end by 0 bases, with 12 bases between. The CDR3 contains 16 residues.

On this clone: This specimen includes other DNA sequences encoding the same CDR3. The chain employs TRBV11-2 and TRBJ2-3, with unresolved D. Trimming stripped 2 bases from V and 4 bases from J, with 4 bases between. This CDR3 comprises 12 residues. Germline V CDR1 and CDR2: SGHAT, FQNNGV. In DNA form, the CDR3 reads TGTGCCAGCAGCTTACTTGCAGATACGCAGTATTTT. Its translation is CASSLLADTQYF. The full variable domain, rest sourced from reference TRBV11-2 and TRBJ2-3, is EAGVAQSPRYKIIEKRQSVAFWCNPISGHATLYWYQQILGQGPKLLIQFQNNGVVDDSQLPKDRFSAERLKGVDSTLKIQPAKLEDSAVYLCASSLLADTQYFGPGTRLTVL.

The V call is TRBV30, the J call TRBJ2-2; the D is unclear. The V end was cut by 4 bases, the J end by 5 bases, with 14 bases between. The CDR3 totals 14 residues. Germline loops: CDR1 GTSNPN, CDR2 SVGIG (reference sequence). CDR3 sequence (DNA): TGTGCCTGGAATGGGCTCTCAGAAACCGGGGAGCTGTTTTTT. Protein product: CAWNGLSETGELFF.

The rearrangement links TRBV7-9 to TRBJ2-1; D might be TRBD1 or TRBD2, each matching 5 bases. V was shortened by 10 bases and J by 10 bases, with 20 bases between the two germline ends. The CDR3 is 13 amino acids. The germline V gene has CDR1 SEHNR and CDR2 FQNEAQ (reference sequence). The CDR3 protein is CATMGPSLDEQFF. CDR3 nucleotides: TGTGCCACCATGGGACCCTCGTTAGACGAGCAGTTCTTC.

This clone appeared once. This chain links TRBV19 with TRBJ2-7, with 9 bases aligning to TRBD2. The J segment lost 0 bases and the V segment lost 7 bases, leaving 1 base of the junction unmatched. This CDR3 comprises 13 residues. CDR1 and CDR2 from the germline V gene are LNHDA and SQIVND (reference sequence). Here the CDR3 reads CASIAGDSYEQYF. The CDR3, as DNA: TGTGCCAGTATAGCGGGGGACTCCTACGAGCAGTACTTC. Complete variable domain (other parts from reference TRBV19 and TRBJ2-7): DGGITQSPKYLFRKEGQNVTLSCEQNLNHDAMYWYRQDPGQGLRLIYYSQIVNDFQKGDIAEGYSVSREKKESFPLTVTSAQKNPTAFYLCASIAGDSYEQYFGPGTRLTVT.

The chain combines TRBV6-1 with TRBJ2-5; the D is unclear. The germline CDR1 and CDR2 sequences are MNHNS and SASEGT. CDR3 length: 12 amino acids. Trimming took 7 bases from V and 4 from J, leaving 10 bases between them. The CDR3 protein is CASTVGLETQYF. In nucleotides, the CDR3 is TGTGCCAGCACCGTAGGGTTAGAGACCCAGTACTTC.

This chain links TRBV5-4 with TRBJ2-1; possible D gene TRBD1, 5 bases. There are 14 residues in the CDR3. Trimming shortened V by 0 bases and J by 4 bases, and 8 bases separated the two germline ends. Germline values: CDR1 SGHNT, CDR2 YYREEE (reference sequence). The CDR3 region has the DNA TGTGCCAGCAGCTTGGACCCAGGGTACAATGAGCAGTTCTTC. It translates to CASSLDPGYNEQFF.

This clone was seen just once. CDR3 bases: TGTGCCAGTAGTGCGAATCTCGGGTTGAACACTGAAGCTTTCTTT. Protein product: CASSANLGLNTEAFF. The rearrangement links TRBV19 to TRBJ1-1, with D uncertain. The CDR3 spans 15 residues. With 5 bases removed from V and 0 bases from J, the gap between germline ends came to 13 bases. Germline V gives CDR1 LNHDA, CDR2 SQIVND (reference sequence).

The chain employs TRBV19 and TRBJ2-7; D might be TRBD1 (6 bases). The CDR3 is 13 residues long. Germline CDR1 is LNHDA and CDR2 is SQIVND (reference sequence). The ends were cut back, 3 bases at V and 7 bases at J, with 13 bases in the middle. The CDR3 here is CASSISQGREQYF. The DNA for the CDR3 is TGTGCCAGTAGTATCTCCCAGGGGCGAGAGCAGTACTTC.

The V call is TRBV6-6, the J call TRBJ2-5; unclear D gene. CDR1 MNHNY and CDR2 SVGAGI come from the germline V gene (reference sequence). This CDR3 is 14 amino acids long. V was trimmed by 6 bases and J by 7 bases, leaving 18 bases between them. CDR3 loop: CASSLGRNLGTQYF. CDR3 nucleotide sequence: TGTGCCAGCAGCCTCGGTAGGAACCTGGGGACCCAGTACTTC.

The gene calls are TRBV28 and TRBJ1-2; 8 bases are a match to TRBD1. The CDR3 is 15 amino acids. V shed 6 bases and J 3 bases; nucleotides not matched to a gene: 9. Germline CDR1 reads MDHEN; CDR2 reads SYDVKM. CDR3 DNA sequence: TGTGCCAGCAGGACAGGGGAGTTTCTCCACTATGGCTACACCTTC. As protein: CASRTGEFLHYGYTF.

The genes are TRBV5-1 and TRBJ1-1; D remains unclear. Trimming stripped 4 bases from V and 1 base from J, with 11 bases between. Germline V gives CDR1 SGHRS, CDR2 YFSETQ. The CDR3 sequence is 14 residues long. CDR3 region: CASSDRAQNTEAFF. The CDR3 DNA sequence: TGCGCCAGCAGCGACCGGGCCCAGAACACTGAAGCTTTCTTT.

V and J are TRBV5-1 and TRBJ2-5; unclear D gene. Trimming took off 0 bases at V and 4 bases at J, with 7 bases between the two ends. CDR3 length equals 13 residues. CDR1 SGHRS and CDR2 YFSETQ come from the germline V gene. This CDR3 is CASSLGVGETQYF. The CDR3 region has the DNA TGCGCCAGCAGCTTGGGCGTTGGAGAGACCCAGTACTTC. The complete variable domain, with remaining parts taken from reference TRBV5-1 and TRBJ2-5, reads KAGVTQTPRYLIKTRGQQVTLSCSPISGHRSVSWYQQTPGQGLQFLFEYFSETQRNKGNFPGRFSGRQFSNSRSEMNVSTLELGDSALYLCASSLGVGETQYFGPGTRLLVL.

The CDR3 here is CASIRGDTQYF. The CDR3 nucleotides are TGTGCCAGCATCAGAGGAGATACGCAGTATTTT. J is TRBJ2-3 and V is TRBV2; D is uncertain. CDR1 is SNHLY, CDR2 FYNNEI, per germline. The germline V and J ends were trimmed by 7 bases and 5 bases, with 7 bases remaining between them. There are 11 residues in the CDR3.

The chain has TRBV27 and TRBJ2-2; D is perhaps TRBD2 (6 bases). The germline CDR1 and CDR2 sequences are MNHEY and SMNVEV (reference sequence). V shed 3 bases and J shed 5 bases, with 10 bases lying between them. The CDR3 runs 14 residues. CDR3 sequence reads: CASSLGRGTGELFF. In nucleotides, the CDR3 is TGTGCCAGCAGTTTGGGACGGGGGACCGGGGAGCTGTTTTTT.